The following is a T cell receptor (beta chain) sequence with its context. The CDR3 loop spans 19 amino acids. CDR1 and CDR2 (germline): MGHRA, YSYEKL. V lost 0 bases and J lost 0, with 18 bases in between. The entry originates in a study of blood T cell repertoires in COVID-19. Study overall: PBMCs, B-cell-depleted T cells, or T cells provided the cDNA or gDNA that made up the material.

In the original analysis: Estimation of nucleated cell counts was performed using reference gene primer amplification. Profiled with immunoSEQ multiplex PCR; TCRdb holds only in-frame clones, not every one. Clone size and the V and J calls come from that table; the DNA yielded D and trimming. The table has 490,000 or so clones, approximately 91% seen once. The chain recombines TRBV4-1 with TRBJ1-3; weak D call: TRBD1 (6 bases). The clonotype was recovered from a woman in her sixties who had recovered from COVID-19. Sequencing input: PBMCs or T cells enriched from blood (not recorded which). CDR3 sequence reads: CASSQEFQQGYSSGNTIYF. For the CDR3, the DNA is TGCGCCAGCAGCCAAGAGTTCCAACAGGGATATAGCTCTGGAAACACCATATATTTT.